Detailed here is one T cell receptor (beta chain). Its antigen is currently unknown. PCR involved 60 Vbeta and 13 Jbeta primers. Generated by immunoSEQ multiplex PCR, the TCRdb table keeps only in-frame clones and is missing some. The data hold over 25,000 clones, with 60% to 80% observed a single time. This sample is drawn from a study of cytomegalovirus exposure and HLA in healthy donors. The study, taken as a whole, reports: A missense DCLRE1C variant was associated with V- and J-gene trimming of TCR beta chains in a later analysis, and an independent cohort replicated the association. Under in vitro conditions, a few CMV-associated chains were confirmed as specific for CMV antigens. Many donors shared some public TCRs, even though most TCR sequences were rare.

Germline values: CDR1 SNHLY, CDR2 FYNNEI. Trimming removed 9 bases from V and 8 bases from J; junction bases left unmatched: 4. The CDR3 has 11 amino acids. This clonotype originated in a male donor in good health and CMV-seropositive. The chain employs TRBV2 and TRBJ1-2; TRBD1 matches 9 bases. The source material was PBMCs. The CDR3 loop reads CARQTGGGYTF. The CDR3 DNA reads TGTGCCAGGCAGACAGGGGGAGGCTACACCTTC.